These T cell receptor beta chains were read from a single sample in a study of blood T cell repertoires in COVID-19. Here immunoSEQ multiplex PCR was the method, and the copy in TCRdb shows in-frame clones only, minus some. The sample gives 130,000 or so clones, under 90% of which show up once; approximately 8.7% is in the top ten. Sequenced: peripheral blood. These receptor sequences come from a woman in her fifties or sixties with active or convalescent COVID-19. CDR3s include the opening cysteine and the closing phenylalanine or tryptophan. A D gene is named only where the DNA matches it firmly.

>TRBV2|TRBD1|TRBJ2-3
CASSFRSGGRADTQYF
>TRBV5-4|TRBD2|TRBJ2-1
CASSPRAGGPSNEQFF
>TRBV24-1|.|TRBJ2-1
CATSRPGLNNEQFF
>TRBV9|TRBD1|TRBJ1-6
CASSVGWTGNNSPLHF
>TRBV5-1|.|TRBJ1-6
CASSLAGTHYNSPLHF
>TRBV7-2|TRBD1|TRBJ2-3
CASSWDRGQADTQYF
>TRBV6-5|TRBD2|TRBJ2-1
CASKAGEYSEQFF
>TRBV24-1|TRBD2|TRBJ2-3
CATSHWAGDSTDTQYF
>TRBV11-2|.|TRBJ1-3
CASSLDPQGPSGNTIYF
>TRBV10-2|.|TRBJ2-3
CASSESSRTDTQYF
>TRBV3-1/TRBV3-2|TRBD2|TRBJ2-1
CASSQYIPTSGISYNEQFF
>TRBV6-5|TRBD1|TRBJ1-1
CALGGTGGRNTEAFF
>TRBV28|TRBD1|TRBJ1-2
CASRIAGTGINYGYTF
>TRBV18|TRBD2|TRBJ2-7
CASSNAGASYGEQYF
>TRBV2|.|TRBJ1-2
CASFYGLDGYTF
>TRBV20-1|.|TRBJ1-6
CSASPVDNSPLHF
>TRBV4-2|.|TRBJ2-3
CASSQGVADPTDTQYF
>TRBV19|TRBD1|TRBJ1-1
CASSQGANTEAFF
>TRBV28|.|TRBJ1-2
CASSFAADGGNYGYTF
>TRBV11-1|TRBD1|TRBJ2-3
CASRSAGGRGDTQYF
>TRBV20-1|.|TRBJ2-7
CSARDIEQYF
>TRBV19|.|TRBJ1-1
CASRIETADSEAFF
>TRBV7-9|.|TRBJ2-5
CASSLVGGPPETQYF
>TRBV6-2/TRBV6-3|.|TRBJ1-2
CASSRLRQDHYGYTF
>TRBV5-4|TRBD2|TRBJ2-1
CASSSSGGTYNEQFF
>TRBV4-3|.|TRBJ2-3
CASSQISGGTDTQYF
>TRBV5-5|.|TRBJ1-1
CASSVQGMNTEAFF
>TRBV6-5|.|TRBJ2-1
CASGLRRSSYNEQFF